This T cell receptor (beta chain) was profiled in a study of T cell repertoires in aging, cancer and after chemotherapy. Whole-study results and caveats: Compared with age-matched healthy donors, untreated hematological or solid cancer patients showed higher blood TCR clonality. In each cancer cohort, median generation probability increased across chemotherapy, suggesting thymic output rebounded.

This clonotype came up a few times. Antigen specificity is unknown. The CDR3 extends over 12 amino acids. V was shortened by 2 bases and J by 7 bases, with 12 bases between the two germline ends. The germline V gene has CDR1 DFQATT and CDR2 SNEGSKA (reference sequence). Rearranged V-D-J TRB sequences were amplified with a mixed TRB-A/B primer pool. Using its own MiXCR run on the multiplex PCR reads, TCRdb lists one record per CDR3 protein. Of roughly 1,800 distinct CDR3 sequences listed, 20% to 30% were seen once; the top ten hold around 13%. Peripheral blood genomic DNA, not sorted cells or RNA, was the template.

The receptor was isolated from a human donor with a solid tumor. Sample: blood. The chain has TRBV20-1 and TRBJ2-7; D ambiguous. The CDR3 protein is CSARTRVGEQYF. The CDR3 bases are TGCAGTGCTAGAACGCGAGTGGGGGAGCAGTACTTC.